These 11 T cell receptor beta chains were sequenced from one sample in a study of tumor-infiltrating lymphocytes in primary liver carcinoma. Unsorted bulk tissue, about 19-32 mg of it, served as the source for co-extraction of RNA and DNA. The authors made TCR beta cDNA from roughly 480 ng total RNA with a constant-region primer. ARM-PCR was slightly modified, and three nested multiplex PCR rounds with it gave rise to the TCR beta libraries. With TRBV1-TRBV30 forward primers and a C-beta reverse primer, the first two PCR rounds were run for about 10 cycles each. TCRdb re-called the multiplex PCR reads with MiXCR, one entry per CDR3 protein. The table lists tens of thousands of distinct CDR3 sequences, around 70% of them singletons. The sample consisted of liver tumor tissue from sampling region 1. Described subset: tumor region T1, superior pole. All receptors derive from a man aged 40-55 years with primary liver carcinoma and hepatitis B virus infection.

For this clonotype: A clone one base away is much larger, so this may be a read error. Without the conserved terminal phenylalanine or tryptophan, this CDR3 likely stems from a read error. The chain employs TRBV5-1 and TRBJ1-5; D not resolved. Germline assignment: CDR1 SGHRS and CDR2 YFSETQ. This CDR3 spans 14 amino acids. The V end was cut by 2 bases, the J end by 4 bases, with 10 bases between. The CDR3 DNA reads as TGCGCCAGCAGCTTATCGGACCTTAATCAGCCCCAGCATTAT. This gives the protein CASSLSDLNQPQHY.

As regards this clonotype: A read error may account for a junction end that differs from germline. The V and J genes are TRBV11-2 and TRBJ2-7; D not certain. CDR3 size: 14 residues. Germline V lookup: CDR1 SGHAT, CDR2 FQNNGV. This CDR3 is CASSLSDGACEQYF. The DNA for the CDR3 is TGTGCTAGCAGCTTATCCGATGGAGCCTGCGAACAGTACTTC.

Comment on this clonotype: The missing conserved phenylalanine or tryptophan at the end of this CDR3 makes a read error likely. V and J are TRBV11-2 and TRBJ2-5; D unclear. The germline V gene has CDR1 SGHAT and CDR2 FQNNGV. This CDR3 has 13 amino acids. The germline V and J ends were trimmed by 2 bases and 4 bases, with 8 bases remaining between them. This CDR3 reads CASSLNVGETQYS. CDR3 in DNA: TGTGCCAGCAGCTTAAACGTCGGAGAGACCCAGTACTCC.

Comments on this clonotype: Possible read error: a much larger clone is one base away. The chain employs TRBV5-1 and TRBJ2-1, with D tentatively TRBD1 or TRBD2 (5 bases each). CDR1 SGHRS and CDR2 YFSETQ come from the germline V gene. The V end was cut by 9 bases, the J end by 10 bases, with 14 bases between. The CDR3 has 11 amino acids. The DNA for the CDR3 is TGCGCCAACAGGAGGAAGGACGAGCAGTTCTTC. This encodes CANRRKDEQFF.

Comments on this clonotype: The junction shows a germline mismatch at one end, possibly a read error. The rearrangement uses TRBV6-1 and TRBJ1-2; D not resolved. CDR1 is MNHNS, CDR2 SASEGT, per germline. This CDR3 has 14 amino acids. The CDR3 bases are TGTGCCACAGAGACGGGAAGAGCTAACTATTGCTACACCTTC. This translates into CATETGRANYCYTF.

About this clonotype itself: A read error may produce the germline difference seen at one junction end. The CDR3 loop is CANSKWVFYEQYF. The CDR3 DNA follows: TGTGCCAACAGTAAATGGGTTTTCTATGAGCAGTACTTC. The V gene is TRBV6-1, the J gene TRBJ2-7, with no clear D. Germline V gene lookup returns CDR1 MNHNS and CDR2 SASEGT. This CDR3 is built from 13 residues.

The V and J genes are TRBV28 and TRBJ1-2; 9 bases agree with TRBD1. CDR3 size: 17 residues. CDR1 is MDHEN, CDR2 SYDVKM, per germline. The ends lost 8 bases at V and 3 bases at J; junction bases unmatched: 16. CDR3 amino acids: CASAPTVLRQGDYGYTF. CDR3 nucleotide sequence: TGTGCCAGCGCCCCCACGGTCCTGAGACAGGGGGACTATGGCTACACCTTC.

In the case of this clonotype: Germline is not matched at one junction end, which may reflect a read error. The rearrangement joins TRBV4-1 to TRBJ2-2, with TRBD2 matching over 13 bases. The CDR3 length is 19 residues. Germline CDR1 MGHRA, CDR2 YSYEKL. CDR3 sequence: CASGQGGGLAGWITGELLF. Here the CDR3 DNA reads TGCGCCAGCGGCCAAGGGGGGGGACTAGCGGGATGGATCACCGGGGAGCTGTTATTT.

This clonotype was seen a few times. A clone one base away is much larger, so this may be a read error. CDR3 region: CANSLDTGGGQPQHF. The CDR3, as DNA: TGCGCCAACAGCTTGGATACAGGGGGAGGTCAGCCCCAGCATTTT. This chain uses TRBV5-1 with TRBJ1-5; 8 bases fit TRBD1. The CDR3 has 15 amino acids. Germline V gives CDR1 SGHRS, CDR2 YFSETQ.

Of note for this clonotype: One end of the junction varies from germline; a read error may be responsible. The chain couples TRBV11-1 to TRBJ2-7, with D possibly being TRBD2 (6 bases). The CDR3 length is 16 residues. CDR1 is SGHAT, CDR2 FQDESV, per germline (reference sequence). The CDR3 DNA follows: TGCGCCAGCAGTCTATCCGGTGGGGGGTGCGGAGACGAGCAGTACTTC. It translates to CASSLSGGGCGDEQYF.

The rearrangement links TRBV12-3 or TRBV12-4 to TRBJ2-2; D is undetermined. V dropped 5 bases and J dropped 8 bases, with 15 bases sitting between them. CDR3 size: 14 residues. In DNA, the CDR3 is TGTGCCAGCAGTCTTAACTGGAGCACAGGGGAGCTGTTTTTT. It translates to CASSLNWSTGELFF.